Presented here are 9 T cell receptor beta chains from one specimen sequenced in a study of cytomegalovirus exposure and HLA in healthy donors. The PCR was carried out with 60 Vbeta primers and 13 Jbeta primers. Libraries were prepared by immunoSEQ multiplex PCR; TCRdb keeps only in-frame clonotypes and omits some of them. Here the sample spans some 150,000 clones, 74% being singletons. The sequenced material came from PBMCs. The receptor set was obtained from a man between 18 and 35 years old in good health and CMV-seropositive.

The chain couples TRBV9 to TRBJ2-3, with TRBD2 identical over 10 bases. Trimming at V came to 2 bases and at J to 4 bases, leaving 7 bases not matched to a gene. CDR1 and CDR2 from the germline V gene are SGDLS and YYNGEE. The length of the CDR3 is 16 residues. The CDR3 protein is CASSVLAGVTADTQYF. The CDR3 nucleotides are TGTGCCAGCAGCGTTCTAGCGGGAGTTACCGCAGATACGCAGTATTTT.

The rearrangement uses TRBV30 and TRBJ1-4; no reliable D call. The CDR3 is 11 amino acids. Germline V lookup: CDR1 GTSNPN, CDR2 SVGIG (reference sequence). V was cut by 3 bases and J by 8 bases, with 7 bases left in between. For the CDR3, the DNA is TGTGCCTGGAGGGGCGAGGAAAAACTGTTTTTT. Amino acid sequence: CAWRGEEKLFF.

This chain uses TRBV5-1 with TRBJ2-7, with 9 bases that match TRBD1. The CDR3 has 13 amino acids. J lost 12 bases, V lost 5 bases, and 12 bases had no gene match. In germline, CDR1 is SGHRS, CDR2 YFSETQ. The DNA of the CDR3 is TGCGCCAGCAGAGAAACAGGGGGCGCGAAGTGGTACTTC. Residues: CASRETGGAKWYF.

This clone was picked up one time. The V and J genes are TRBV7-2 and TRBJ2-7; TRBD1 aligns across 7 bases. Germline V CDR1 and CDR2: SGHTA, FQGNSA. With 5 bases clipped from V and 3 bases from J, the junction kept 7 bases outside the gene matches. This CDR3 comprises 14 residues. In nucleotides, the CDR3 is TGTGCCAGCAGCCCGGGACAGAAGGTCTACGAGCAGTACTTC. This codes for CASSPGQKVYEQYF.

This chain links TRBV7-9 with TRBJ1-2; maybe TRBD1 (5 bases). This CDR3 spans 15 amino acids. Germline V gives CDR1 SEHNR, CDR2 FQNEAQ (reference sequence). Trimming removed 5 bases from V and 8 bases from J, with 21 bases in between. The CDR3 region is CASSPLQEISWGYTF. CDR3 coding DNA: TGTGCCAGCAGCCCTTTACAGGAGATATCCTGGGGCTACACCTTC.

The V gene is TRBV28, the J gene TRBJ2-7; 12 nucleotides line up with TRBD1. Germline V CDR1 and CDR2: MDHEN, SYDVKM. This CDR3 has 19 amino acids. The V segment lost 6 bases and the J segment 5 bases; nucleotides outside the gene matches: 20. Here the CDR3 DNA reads TGTGCCAGCAGCGAGGTTCCCGGGACAGGGGGCGCCTACAAGCACGAGCAGTACTTC. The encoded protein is CASSEVPGTGGAYKHEQYF.

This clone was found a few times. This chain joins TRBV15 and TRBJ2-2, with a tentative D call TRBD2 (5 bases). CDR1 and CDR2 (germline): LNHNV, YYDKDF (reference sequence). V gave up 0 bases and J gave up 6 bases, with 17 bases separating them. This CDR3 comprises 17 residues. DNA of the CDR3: TGTGCCACCAGCAGAGATTTCGGAGGAGGTTTGGCCGGGGAGCTGTTTTTT. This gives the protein CATSRDFGGGLAGELFF.

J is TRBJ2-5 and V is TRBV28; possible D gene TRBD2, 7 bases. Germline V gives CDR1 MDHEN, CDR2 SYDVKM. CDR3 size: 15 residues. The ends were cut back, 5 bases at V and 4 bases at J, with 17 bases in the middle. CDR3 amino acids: CASSDQGRGLETQYF. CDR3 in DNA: TGTGCCAGCAGTGACCAGGGGCGGGGGCTAGAGACCCAGTACTTC.

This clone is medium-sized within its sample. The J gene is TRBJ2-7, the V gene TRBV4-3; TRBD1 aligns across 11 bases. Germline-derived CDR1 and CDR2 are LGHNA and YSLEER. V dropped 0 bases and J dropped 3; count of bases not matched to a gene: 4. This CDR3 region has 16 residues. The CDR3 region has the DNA TGCGCCAGCAGCCAAGATAGCGGGACAGGGGGCTACGAGCAGTACTTC. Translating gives CASSQDSGTGGYEQYF.